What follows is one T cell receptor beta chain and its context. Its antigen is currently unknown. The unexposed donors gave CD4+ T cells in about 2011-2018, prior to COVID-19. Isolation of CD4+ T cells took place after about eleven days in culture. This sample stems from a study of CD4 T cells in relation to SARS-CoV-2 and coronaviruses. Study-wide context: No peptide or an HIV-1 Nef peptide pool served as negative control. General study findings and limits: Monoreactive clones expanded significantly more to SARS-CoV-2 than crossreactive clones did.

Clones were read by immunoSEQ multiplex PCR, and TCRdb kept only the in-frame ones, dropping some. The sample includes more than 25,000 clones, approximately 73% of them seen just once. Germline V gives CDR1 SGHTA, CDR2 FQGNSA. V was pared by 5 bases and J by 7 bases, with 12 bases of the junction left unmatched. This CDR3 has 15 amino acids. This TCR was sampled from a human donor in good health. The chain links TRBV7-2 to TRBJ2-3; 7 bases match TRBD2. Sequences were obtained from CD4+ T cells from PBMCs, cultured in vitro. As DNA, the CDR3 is TGTGCCAGCAGCCCCTTCTTCGCGGGGGTAAATACGCAGTATTTT. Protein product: CASSPFFAGVNTQYF. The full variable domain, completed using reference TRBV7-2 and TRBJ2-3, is GAGVSQSPSNKVTEKGKDVELRCDPISGHTALYWYRQSLGQGLEFLIYFQGNSAPDKSGLPSDRFSAERTGGSVSTLTIQRTQQEDSAVYLCASSPFFAGVNTQYFGPGTRLTVL.